This TCR beta chain came from a study of blood T cell repertoires in COVID-19. In the study overall: Sources were T cells, B-cell-depleted T cells, or PBMCs; the material itself was cDNA or gDNA.

The sample holds one count of this clone. Libraries were prepared by immunoSEQ multiplex PCR; TCRdb keeps only in-frame clonotypes and omits some of them. The sample has about 73,000 clones; 65% to 85% are singletons. CDR1 is MNHNY, CDR2 SVGAGI, per germline (reference sequence). This CDR3 has 15 amino acids. V lost 7 bases and J 8 bases, leaving 20 bases between the germline ends. V and J are TRBV6-6 and TRBJ1-4; no definite D call. The origin of this receptor is a woman in her sixties or seventies with acute or convalescent COVID-19. The specimen was peripheral blood. The CDR3 DNA follows: TGTGCCAGCAAACCCCTACAGCTTTTACAGGAAAAACTGTTTTTT. Amino acid sequence: CASKPLQLLQEKLFF.